A single sample gave rise to the 3 T cell receptor beta chains below, sequenced in a study of blood T cell repertoires in COVID-19. Produced via immunoSEQ multiplex PCR; TCRdb's table is partial and in-frame only. The repertoire holds over 150,000 clones, roughly nine tenths seen once, with about 1.9% in the top ten. The sequencing sample was made of peripheral blood. Receptors were obtained from a man in his late teens or twenties who had recovered from COVID-19.

V and J are TRBV6-1 and TRBJ1-1, with 8 bases matching TRBD1. J was trimmed by 7 bases and V by 2 bases; bases with no gene match: 9. The CDR3 sequence is 15 residues long. CDR1 MNHNS and CDR2 SASEGT come from the germline V gene. The CDR3 DNA sequence: TGTGCCAGCAGTGAAAACCCTTTCACAGGGGGTGAAGCTTTCTTT. As protein: CASSENPFTGGEAFF.

This chain uses TRBV11-1 with TRBJ2-1, with a possible D match to TRBD2 (6 bases). The CDR3 totals 16 residues. The V end lost 1 base, the J end lost 4 bases, and 14 bases lay between the germline ends. In germline, CDR1 is SGHAT, CDR2 FQDESV (reference sequence). CDR3 protein: CASSLVVGTSYNEQFF. The DNA for the CDR3 is TGTGCCAGCAGCTTAGTAGTAGGGACTTCATACAATGAGCAGTTCTTC.

The V gene is TRBV12-3 or TRBV12-4, the J gene TRBJ1-1; 9 bases align to TRBD1. The CDR3 loop spans 12 amino acids. V gave up 6 bases and J gave up 8 bases; unmatched junction bases: 4. The CDR3 region is CASRQGAREAFF. The DNA of the CDR3 is TGTGCCAGCAGACAGGGGGCCAGAGAAGCTTTCTTT.